The present T cell receptor (beta chain) was sequenced within a study of shared clonotypes between healthy human individuals. Study-level results: Lower generation probabilities were found for non-shared clonotypes than for those shared by all four donors. In general, naive subsets displayed greater estimated richness than memory subsets did.

The V end was cut by 7 bases, the J end by 2 bases, with 13 bases between. The CDR3 runs to 13 residues. Per germline, CDR1 SQVTM and CDR2 ANQGSEA. For each subset, genomic DNA was distributed in equal portions over several immunoSEQ plates. Clones were read by immunoSEQ multiplex PCR, and TCRdb kept only the in-frame ones, dropping some. The table shows over a million clones, with roughly 95% occurring only once. Comments on this clone: Its antigen is not identified.

This clonotype was obtained from a man under 40 in good health. The chain combines TRBV29-1 with TRBJ2-3; D uncertain. The sequencing input was naive CD4+ T cells sorted from blood. The sample's subset: CD45RA+ positively selected. The CDR3 DNA reads TGCAGCGGTGCCGACCTTTACACAGATACGCAGTATTTT. This codes for CSGADLYTDTQYF.